This TCR beta chain was retrieved from a study of shared clonotypes between healthy human individuals. Sequenced by immunoSEQ multiplex PCR; TCRdb stores in-frame clones only, minus some. The table lists some 1 million clones, 60% to 80% of them singletons. In regard to this clone: Its antigen is unknown.

CDR1 and CDR2 (germline): SEHNR, FQNEAQ (reference sequence). The length of the CDR3 is 16 residues. V lost 3 bases and J 4 bases, leaving 17 bases between the germline ends. Study-level results: Rarefaction analysis demonstrated incomplete sorted-subset sequencing notwithstanding large depth. Roughly 5% of naive CD4 clonotypes were shared across a handful of donors. Against clonotypes common to all four donors, non-shared ones had lower generation probabilities.

The receptor's source is a man between 18 and 35 years old in good health. The sequencing sample was made of memory CD4+ T cells sorted from blood. As for subset: CD45RA-negative fraction. The chain links TRBV7-9 to TRBJ2-3, with D unresolved. The chain's CDR3 is CASSFSAPRSSDTQYF. The CDR3 bases are TGTGCCAGCAGCTTCTCTGCCCCCCGTAGTTCAGATACGCAGTATTTT.